Following are 9 T cell receptor beta chains from one sample sequenced in a study of shared clonotypes between healthy human individuals. Sequenced by immunoSEQ multiplex PCR; TCRdb stores in-frame clones only, minus some. The table records 550,000 to 800,000 clones, around 91% of them present only once. The sequenced material came from memory CD8+ T cells from PBMCs. Subset reported: CD45RO+ cells pooled with CCR7-negative TemRA cells. These receptors originate from a man younger than 35 in good health. Some clones in this sample may be carry-over from other donors' samples.

This chain connects TRBV6-5 to TRBJ1-1; no clear D. CDR3 length equals 15 residues. The V gene's germline CDR1 is MNHEY and CDR2 SVGAGI. Trimming removed 5 bases from V and 1 base from J, with 14 bases in between. DNA of the CDR3: TGTGCCAGCAGTGCCCAACCCAATTCGAACACTGAAGCTTTCTTT. Protein product: CASSAQPNSNTEAFF.

This clone was seen a single time. J is TRBJ2-1 and V is TRBV27; 12 bases are a match to TRBD2. The CDR3 totals 16 residues. Trimming at V came to 5 bases and at J to 4 bases, leaving 6 bases not matched to a gene. From germline, CDR1 is MNHEY and CDR2 SMNVEV (reference sequence). CDR3 region: CASSRRTSGTYNEQFF. The CDR3 DNA is TGTGCCAGCAGTCGTCGGACTAGCGGGACGTACAATGAGCAGTTCTTC.

The CDR3 DNA is TGCGCCAGCAGCCAAGAGAAATGGCAGTCCTACGAGCAGTACTTC. Translation gives CASSQEKWQSYEQYF. The chain has TRBV4-1 and TRBJ2-7, with no clear D. The V and J ends lost 0 bases and 1 base respectively, with 10 bases between them. Germline V lookup: CDR1 MGHRA, CDR2 YSYEKL. The CDR3 covers 15 residues.

With respect to this clone: At one end, the junction sequence differs from germline, possibly due to a read error. The rearrangement uses TRBV7-9 and TRBJ2-5; D unclear. Germline values: CDR1 SEHNR, CDR2 FQNEAQ (reference sequence). The CDR3 is 8 residues long. The chain's CDR3 is CASAPPHF. The CDR3 coding sequence is TGTGCCAGCGCACCACCCCACTTC.

V and J are TRBV7-9 and TRBJ2-1, with D possibly TRBD1 on 6 matching bases. V was cut by 5 bases and J by 2 bases, with 13 bases left in between. The CDR3 sequence is 15 residues long. Germline V gene lookup returns CDR1 SEHNR and CDR2 FQNEAQ (reference sequence). CDR3 sequence: CASSHHRDPYNEQFF. CDR3 in DNA: TGTGCCAGCAGCCACCACAGGGATCCCTACAATGAGCAGTTCTTC.

J is TRBJ2-7 and V is TRBV27, with D possibly TRBD1 on 5 matching bases. This CDR3 is built from 15 residues. Between the trimmed V and J ends, which lost 5 bases and 3 bases, there was a span of 17 bases. In germline, CDR1 is MNHEY, CDR2 SMNVEV (reference sequence). The CDR3 is CASSPRTHSFYEQYF. The CDR3 DNA follows: TGTGCCAGCAGTCCAAGGACACATAGCTTCTACGAGCAGTACTTC.

The gene calls are TRBV6-6 and TRBJ2-1; 9 bases map to TRBD2. The trim removed 2 bases at V and 4 bases at J, leaving 6 bases unmatched. CDR1 is MNHNY and CDR2 is SVGAGI in the germline V gene (reference sequence). The CDR3 is 16 amino acids. In nucleotides, the CDR3 is TGTGCCAGCAGTTACGGGCGGGAGGGCCTGTACAATGAGCAGTTCTTC. Encoded protein: CASSYGREGLYNEQFF.

This clone was detected ten times or more. The same CDR3 is also encoded by other DNA sequences in this sample. This chain joins TRBV7-9 and TRBJ2-5; D unresolved. Trimming stripped 5 bases from V and 5 bases from J, with 9 bases between. CDR3 length equals 12 residues. Germline values: CDR1 SEHNR, CDR2 FQNEAQ (reference sequence). The CDR3 coding sequence is TGTGCCAGCAGCGGTGGACGGGAGACCCAGTACTTC. Amino acids: CASSGGRETQYF.

This clone was seen once. V is TRBV30 and J is TRBJ2-7; 9 positions agree with TRBD2. The CDR3 spans 13 residues. The J segment lost 6 bases and the V segment lost 3 bases, leaving 6 bases of the junction unmatched. The germline V gene encodes CDR1 GTSNPN and CDR2 SVGIG (reference sequence). Here the CDR3 reads CAWRLAGVPEQYF. DNA of the CDR3: TGTGCCTGGAGGTTAGCGGGAGTACCCGAGCAGTACTTC.